The 23 T cell receptor beta chains below were found in one sample sequenced in a study of T cells after yellow fever vaccination. TCRdb re-called the 5' RACE reads through MiXCR, storing one row per CDR3 protein. The sample lists some 290,000 distinct CDR3 sequences; around 10% were seen once. The material was CD4+ T cells sorted from PBMCs, obtained 45 days after the yellow fever booster vaccination. These receptors were collected from a young man who received the YFV17D yellow fever vaccine.

V gene TRBV10-3 combines with J gene TRBJ1-1; no definite D call. With 5 bases removed from V and 0 bases from J, the gap between germline ends came to 16 bases. CDR3 size: 16 residues. Germline V gene lookup returns CDR1 ENHRY and CDR2 SYGVKD. This CDR3 is CAISTDGSQLNTEAFF. In DNA form, the CDR3 reads TGTGCCATCAGTACCGACGGTAGCCAATTGAACACTGAAGCTTTCTTT.

The V and J genes are TRBV7-3 and TRBJ1-1, with a tentative D call TRBD1 (5 bases). Germline CDR1 SGHTA, CDR2 FQGTGA. The CDR3 is 13 residues long. Trimming took 6 bases from V and 6 from J, leaving 14 bases between them. The CDR3 nucleotides read TGTGCCAGCAGTCCTGCCCGGGGGGCTGAAGCTTTCTTT. It translates to CASSPARGAEAFF.

This clonotype was picked up many times. This chain connects TRBV7-6 to TRBJ2-5; D is unresolved. Trimming took off 1 base at V and 1 base at J, with 7 bases between the two ends. Germline-derived CDR1 and CDR2 are SGHVS and FNYEAQ. The CDR3 is made up of 14 amino acids. CDR3 sequence (DNA): TGTGCCAGCAGCTTAGTTAAAGGCCAAGAGACCCAGTACTTC. Translated: CASSLVKGQETQYF.

The chain has TRBV9 and TRBJ1-2; tentative D call: TRBD1 (5 bases). Per germline, CDR1 SGDLS and CDR2 YYNGEE. The CDR3 loop spans 16 amino acids. V was shortened by 0 bases and J by 2 bases, with 14 bases between the two germline ends. The CDR3 loop is CASSVGGIRGNYGYTF. The CDR3 nucleotides read TGTGCCAGCAGCGTAGGGGGGATCCGGGGGAACTATGGCTACACCTTC.

The table lists this clonotype with a few counts. The chain combines TRBV7-3 with TRBJ2-3, with D perhaps matching TRBD1 or TRBD2 (6 bases each). Trimming shortened V by 1 base and J by 4 bases, and 9 bases separated the two germline ends. The length of the CDR3 is 14 residues. CDR1 SGHTA and CDR2 FQGTGA come from the germline V gene. The CDR3 here is CASSLIRGADTQYF. As DNA, the CDR3 is TGTGCCAGCAGCTTAATTAGGGGGGCAGATACGCAGTATTTT.

This clonotype was counted a few times. The V call is TRBV24-1, the J call TRBJ2-1; D tentatively reads TRBD1 or TRBD2 (5 bases each). This CDR3 comprises 14 residues. The germline V gene has CDR1 KGHDR and CDR2 SFDVKD. V lost 4 bases and J 9 bases, leaving 15 bases between the germline ends. This CDR3 is CATSDPSREREQFF. The CDR3, as DNA: TGTGCCACCAGTGACCCTAGCAGGGAACGTGAGCAGTTCTTC.

The table lists this clonotype with many counts. The chain links TRBV5-1 to TRBJ1-1; D gene ambiguous. The CDR3 length is 15 residues. V gave up 0 bases and J gave up 11 bases, with 20 bases separating them. Germline CDR1 and CDR2: SGHRS and YFSETQ. The CDR3 loop reads CASSLAVFTLGSAFF. CDR3 DNA sequence: TGCGCCAGCAGCTTGGCGGTTTTTACGTTGGGGAGCGCTTTCTTT. Filled out from reference TRBV5-1 and TRBJ1-1, the complete variable domain reads KAGVTQTPRYLIKTRGQQVTLSCSPISGHRSVSWYQQTPGQGLQFLFEYFSETQRNKGNFPGRFSGRQFSNSRSEMNVSTLELGDSALYLCASSLAVFTLGSAFFGQGTRLTVV.

This clonotype was observed a few times. The chain employs TRBV4-1 and TRBJ2-5; 7 bases line up with TRBD2. Germline CDR1 and CDR2: MGHRA and YSYEKL. This CDR3 is built from 15 residues. The ends lost 0 bases at V and 3 bases at J; junction bases unmatched: 4. Here the CDR3 reads CASSQDHRGEETQYF. DNA for the CDR3: TGCGCCAGCAGCCAAGATCATCGGGGGGAAGAGACCCAGTACTTC.

In its sample, this clonotype was seen a few times. The chain joins TRBV7-3 to TRBJ2-5; 7 bases line up with TRBD2. Germline V gene data show CDR1 as SGHTA and CDR2 as FQGTGA. The CDR3 loop spans 14 amino acids. Trimming took 2 bases from V and 5 from J; bases not matched to a gene: 5. The CDR3 here is CASSLGGLSETQYF. Written as DNA, the CDR3 is TGTGCCAGCAGCTTAGGGGGACTAAGTGAGACCCAGTACTTC.

The rearrangement joins TRBV4-3 to TRBJ1-1, with a possible D match to TRBD1 (6 bases). Per the germline V gene, CDR1 is LGHNA and CDR2 is YSLEER. Trimming pared 1 base from V and 0 bases from J, leaving 18 bases between. CDR3 length: 18 amino acids. DNA for the CDR3: TGCGCCAGCAGCCAAGTTCAGTACATTGGGGACATGAACACTGAAGCTTTCTTT. This translates into CASSQVQYIGDMNTEAFF.

The chain couples TRBV5-5 to TRBJ2-7, with unresolved D. The germline V and J ends were trimmed by 0 bases and 6 bases, with 7 bases remaining between them. This CDR3 contains 12 residues. CDR1 is SGHKS and CDR2 is YYEKEE in the germline V gene (reference sequence). The chain's CDR3 is CASSLAVGEQYV. CDR3 DNA: TGTGCCAGCAGCTTGGCGGTGGGCGAGCAGTACGTC.

This clonotype was found a few times. The chain combines TRBV6-2 or TRBV6-3 with TRBJ1-5; D perhaps matches TRBD1 (6 bases). V lost 7 bases to trimming and J lost 1 base, with 17 bases between them. Looked up from germline, CDR1 is MNHEY and CDR2 is SVGEGT. The CDR3 is made up of 16 amino acids. CDR3: CASNHRGARSNQPQHF. CDR3 sequence (DNA): TGTGCCAGCAACCATAGGGGGGCGCGAAGCAATCAGCCCCAGCATTTT.

This clonotype was counted a few times. The chain is built from TRBV7-2 and TRBJ1-2, with D perhaps TRBD1 (5 bases). This CDR3 comprises 15 residues. Germline V gene data show CDR1 as SGHTA and CDR2 as FQGNSA. Trimming cost V 2 bases and J 4 bases, with 14 bases left between them. The CDR3 nucleotides read TGTGCCAGCAGCTTAAATCAGGGAGAGGGCTATGGCTACACCTTC. Its translation: CASSLNQGEGYGYTF.

The chain joins TRBV7-3 to TRBJ2-2, with 11 bases identical to TRBD2. The CDR3 totals 17 residues. In germline, CDR1 is SGHTA, CDR2 FQGTGA. Trimming removed 5 bases from V and 4 bases from J; junction bases left unmatched: 9. DNA of the CDR3: TGTGCCAGCAGCCCCCAGACTAGCGGGGCCGTCACCGGGGAGCTGTTTTTT. Its translation is CASSPQTSGAVTGELFF. Together with reference TRBV7-3 and TRBJ2-2, the CDR3 gives the full variable domain: GAGVSQTPSNKVTEKGKYVELRCDPISGHTALYWYRQSLGQGPEFLIYFQGTGAADDSGLPNDRFFAVRPEGSVSTLKIQRTERGDSAVYLCASSPQTSGAVTGELFFGEGSRLTVL.

This clonotype was detected many times. The rearrangement links TRBV4-2 to TRBJ2-4, with TRBD2 matching 8 bases. The CDR3 length is 16 residues. Losses at the gene ends were 4 bases for V and 1 base for J; bases not matched to a gene: 6. Germline V gene data show CDR1 as LGHNA and CDR2 as YNFKEQ. The DNA for the CDR3 is TGTGCCAGCAGCCTTGGGAGCGGGGGTGCCAAAAACATTCAGTACTTC. This sequence encodes CASSLGSGGAKNIQYF.

The chain joins TRBV12-3 or TRBV12-4 to TRBJ1-2; weak D call: TRBD1 (5 bases). CDR3 length: 15 amino acids. Trimming stripped 5 bases from V and 5 bases from J, with 18 bases between. The CDR3 region has the DNA TGTGCCAGCAGTCCACCGGGACGAGGGCTGTATGGCTACACCTTC. It encodes CASSPPGRGLYGYTF.

V gene TRBV4-1 combines with J gene TRBJ2-5; TRBD1 aligns across 8 bases. This CDR3 spans 15 amino acids. Per germline, CDR1 MGHRA and CDR2 YSYEKL. Trimming cost V 4 bases and J 2 bases; bases outside gene matches: 6. CDR3 sequence: CASSRQDREQETQYF. The CDR3 nucleotides are TGCGCCAGCAGCCGTCAGGACAGGGAGCAAGAGACCCAGTACTTC.

This clonotype was seen more than once but under ten times. The V and J genes are TRBV12-3 or TRBV12-4 and TRBJ1-1, with D possibly matching TRBD1 (6 bases). The CDR3 totals 13 residues. Trimming pared 2 bases from V and 4 bases from J, leaving 8 bases between. The CDR3 loop is CASSLRGPTEAFF. The DNA of the CDR3 is TGTGCCAGCAGTTTACGGGGGCCCACTGAAGCTTTCTTT.

The V and J genes are TRBV30 and TRBJ1-1; D is perhaps TRBD1 (5 bases). Trimming stripped 0 bases from V and 11 bases from J, with 10 bases between. In germline, CDR1 is GTSNPN, CDR2 SVGIG (reference sequence). There are 11 residues in the CDR3. For the CDR3, the DNA is TGTGCCTGGAGTGTCCGGACAATTGCTTTCTTT. Protein sequence: CAWSVRTIAFF.

The chain joins TRBV5-6 to TRBJ1-5; D is unclear. The germline gives CDR1 SGHDT, CDR2 YYEEEE. The length of the CDR3 is 14 residues. Between the trimmed V and J ends, which lost 1 base and 1 base, there was a span of 6 bases. The CDR3 nucleotides are TGTGCCAGCAGCTTGTTCCAGAGCAATCAGCCCCAGCATTTT. This encodes CASSLFQSNQPQHF.

This clonotype was counted only a few times. The chain couples TRBV12-3 or TRBV12-4 to TRBJ1-2; no reliable D call. The CDR3 consists of 16 residues. With 3 bases removed from V and 4 bases from J, the gap between germline ends came to 18 bases. The CDR3: CASSFYQFSRLYGYTF. CDR3 sequence (DNA): TGTGCCAGCAGTTTCTATCAGTTTTCCCGACTCTATGGCTACACCTTC.

The V and J genes are TRBV20-1 and TRBJ2-1; D might be TRBD1 (6 bases). Germline lookup yields CDR1 DFQATT and CDR2 SNEGSKA (reference sequence). This CDR3 has 13 residues. Trimming took off 5 bases at V and 8 bases at J, with 16 bases between the two ends. As DNA, the CDR3 is TGCAGTGCTCTTACAAACAGGGCTGATGAGCAGTTCTTC. Amino acid sequence: CSALTNRADEQFF.

The chain couples TRBV18 to TRBJ1-2; D gene ambiguous. Germline values: CDR1 KGHSH, CDR2 LQKENI. Between the trimmed V and J ends, which lost 3 bases and 4 bases, there was a span of 9 bases. This CDR3 is built from 13 residues. The CDR3 spells CASSPGVGYGYTF. CDR3 in DNA: TGTGCCAGCTCACCCGGGGTCGGCTATGGCTACACCTTC.